What follows are 10 T cell receptor beta chains derived from one specimen sequenced in a study of control samples from healthy donors and cancer patients. TCRdb's table, derived via immunoSEQ multiplex PCR, lists solely in-frame clones and lacks some. This table has about 170,000 clones, around nine tenths appearing once. Sequencing was carried out using blood. These receptors came from a man aged 25-45 years in good health.

This clone has a single count. The chain links TRBV7-6 to TRBJ2-2; D might be TRBD2 (6 bases). This CDR3 contains 15 residues. Looked up from germline, CDR1 is SGHVS and CDR2 is FNYEAQ. The germline V and J ends were trimmed by 6 bases and 4 bases, with 15 bases remaining between them. This chain's CDR3 is CASRLWDSSTGELFF. DNA for the CDR3: TGTGCCAGCAGATTATGGGACTCCAGCACCGGGGAGCTGTTTTTT.

There are a few counts of this clone. This chain connects TRBV2 to TRBJ1-6; TRBD1 aligns across 9 bases. CDR1 and CDR2 from the germline V gene are SNHLY and FYNNEI. V lost 6 bases and J lost 7; bases outside the gene matches: 1. This CDR3 is 13 amino acids long. The CDR3 protein is CASRGTGNSPLHF. CDR3 nucleotides: TGTGCCAGCAGAGGGACAGGGAATTCACCCCTCCACTTT.

The V and J genes are TRBV25-1 and TRBJ1-6; D is ambiguous. V was pared by 5 bases and J by 6 bases, with 5 bases between. The CDR3 extends over 12 amino acids. Germline loops: CDR1 MGHDK, CDR2 SYGVNS. The CDR3 loop is CASSPVNSPLHF. The CDR3, as DNA: TGTGCCAGCAGTCCAGTTAATTCACCCCTCCACTTT.

The gene calls are TRBV5-4 and TRBJ2-7, with 11 nucleotides matching TRBD2. The CDR3 consists of 16 residues. Trimming at V came to 4 bases and at J to 4 bases, leaving 10 bases not matched to a gene. From germline, CDR1 is SGHNT and CDR2 YYREEE (reference sequence). The CDR3 protein is CASSQDTSGSRYEQYF. DNA of the CDR3: TGTGCCAGCAGCCAGGACACTAGCGGGAGCCGGTACGAGCAGTACTTC.

The chain uses TRBV9 and TRBJ2-3; 10 bases align to TRBD1. The CDR3 totals 22 residues. V was clipped by 0 bases and J by 2 bases; unmatched bases: 21. Germline CDR1 reads SGDLS; CDR2 reads YYNGEE. The CDR3 loop reads CASSVARPRTGGPRTPTDTQYF. The CDR3 DNA sequence: TGTGCCAGCAGCGTAGCCCGCCCCCGGACAGGGGGGCCGAGGACGCCCACAGATACGCAGTATTTT.

This clone was counted a few times. The chain combines TRBV27 with TRBJ2-7; no clear D. The V gene's germline CDR1 is MNHEY and CDR2 SMNVEV (reference sequence). This CDR3 has 14 residues. Between the trimmed V and J ends, which lost 2 bases and 2 bases, there was a span of 10 bases. The CDR3 bases are TGTGCCAGCAGTTTAGGGATCACAACCTACGAGCAGTACTTC. It is translated as CASSLGITTYEQYF.

The chain combines TRBV27 with TRBJ2-7, with 15 bases that match TRBD2. V was pared by 6 bases and J by 3 bases, with 9 bases of the junction left unmatched. This CDR3 is built from 17 residues. Germline CDR1 is MNHEY and CDR2 is SMNVEV (reference sequence). The CDR3 region is CASSLRTSGGAIYEQYF. The CDR3 nucleotides are TGTGCCAGCAGCTTAAGGACTAGCGGGGGGGCCATCTACGAGCAGTACTTC.

The CDR3 sequence: CASSRDSSTDTQYF. DNA for the CDR3: TGCGCCAGCAGCCGGGACTCTAGCACAGATACGCAGTATTTT. The rearrangement joins TRBV5-1 to TRBJ2-3; tentatively, D is TRBD2 (6 bases). There are 14 residues in the CDR3. V was clipped by 4 bases and J by 0 bases, with 9 bases between them. The germline V gene encodes CDR1 SGHRS and CDR2 YFSETQ.

The chain employs TRBV13 and TRBJ2-2; 8 positions match TRBD2. J was trimmed by 4 bases and V by 5 bases; bases with no gene match: 6. The CDR3 runs 15 residues. Germline V gives CDR1 PRHDT, CDR2 FYEKMQ (reference sequence). CDR3 residues: CASSPRTSITGELFF. The CDR3 coding sequence is TGTGCCAGCAGCCCCAGGACTAGCATCACCGGGGAGCTGTTTTTT.

Regarding this clone: Other nucleotide sequences in the sample specify the same CDR3. The chain recombines TRBV28 with TRBJ1-2, with TRBD1 matching over 8 bases. V lost 6 bases, J lost 4 bases, and 4 bases stayed unmatched. This CDR3 is built from 13 residues. CDR1 MDHEN and CDR2 SYDVKM come from the germline V gene. CDR3 in amino acids: CASSLGQGYGYTF. CDR3 nucleotides: TGTGCCAGCAGCCTAGGACAGGGCTATGGCTACACCTTC.